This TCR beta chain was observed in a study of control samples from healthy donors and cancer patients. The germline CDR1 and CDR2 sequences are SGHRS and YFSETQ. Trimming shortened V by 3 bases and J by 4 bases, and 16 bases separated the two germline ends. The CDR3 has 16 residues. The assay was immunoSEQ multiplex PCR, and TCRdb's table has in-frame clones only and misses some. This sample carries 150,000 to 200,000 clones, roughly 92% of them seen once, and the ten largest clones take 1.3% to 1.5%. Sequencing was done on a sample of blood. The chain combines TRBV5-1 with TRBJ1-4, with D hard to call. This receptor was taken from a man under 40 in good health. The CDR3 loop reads CASSSGPQANNEKLFF. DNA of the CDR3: TGCGCCAGCAGCTCAGGACCCCAGGCTAATAATGAAAAACTGTTTTTT.